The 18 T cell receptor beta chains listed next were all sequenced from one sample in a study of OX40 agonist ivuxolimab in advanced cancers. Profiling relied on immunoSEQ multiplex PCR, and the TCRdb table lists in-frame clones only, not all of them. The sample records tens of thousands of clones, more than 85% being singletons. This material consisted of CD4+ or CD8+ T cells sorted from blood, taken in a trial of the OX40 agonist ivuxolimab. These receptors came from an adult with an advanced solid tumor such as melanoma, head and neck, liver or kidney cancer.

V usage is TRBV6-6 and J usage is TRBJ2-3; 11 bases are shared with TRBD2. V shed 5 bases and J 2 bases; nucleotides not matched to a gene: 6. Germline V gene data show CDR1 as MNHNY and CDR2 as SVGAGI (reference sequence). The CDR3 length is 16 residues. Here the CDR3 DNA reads TGTGCCAGCAGTCCCCCTAGCGGGGGGACCACAGATACGCAGTATTTT. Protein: CASSPPSGGTTDTQYF.

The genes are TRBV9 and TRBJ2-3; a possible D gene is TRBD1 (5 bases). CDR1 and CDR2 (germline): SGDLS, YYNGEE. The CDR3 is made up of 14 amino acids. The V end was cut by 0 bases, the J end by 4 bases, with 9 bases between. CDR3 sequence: CASSVGGPPDTQYF. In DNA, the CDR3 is TGTGCCAGCAGCGTAGGGGGCCCGCCAGATACGCAGTATTTT.

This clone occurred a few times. The CDR3 sequence: CASSARGANVLTF. As DNA, the CDR3 is TGTGCCAGCAGTGCGAGAGGGGCCAACGTCCTGACTTTC. The chain links TRBV6-4 to TRBJ2-6, with D unclear. V was trimmed by 4 bases and J by 4 bases, leaving 5 bases between them. Per the germline V gene, CDR1 is MRHNA and CDR2 is SNTAGT. CDR3 length equals 13 residues.

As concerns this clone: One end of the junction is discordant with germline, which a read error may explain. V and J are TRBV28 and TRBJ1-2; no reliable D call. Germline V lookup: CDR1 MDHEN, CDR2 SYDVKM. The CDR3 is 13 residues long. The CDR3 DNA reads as TGTGCCAGCAGTCCTTCCGGCCGAGGGTCTCCGCCCTTC. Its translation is CASSPSGRGSPPF.

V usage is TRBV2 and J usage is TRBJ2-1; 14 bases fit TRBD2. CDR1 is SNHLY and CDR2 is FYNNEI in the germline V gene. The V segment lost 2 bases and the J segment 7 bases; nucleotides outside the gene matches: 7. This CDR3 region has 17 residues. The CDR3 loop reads CASSEQGLAGGLNEQFF. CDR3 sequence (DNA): TGTGCCAGCAGTGAACAAGGACTAGCGGGAGGCCTGAATGAGCAGTTCTTC. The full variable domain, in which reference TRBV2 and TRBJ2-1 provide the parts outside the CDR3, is EPEVTQTPSHQVTQMGQEVILRCVPISNHLYFYWYRQILGQKVEFLVSFYNNEISEKSEIFDDQFSVERPDGSNFTLKIRSTKLEDSAMYFCASSEQGLAGGLNEQFFGPGTRLTVL.

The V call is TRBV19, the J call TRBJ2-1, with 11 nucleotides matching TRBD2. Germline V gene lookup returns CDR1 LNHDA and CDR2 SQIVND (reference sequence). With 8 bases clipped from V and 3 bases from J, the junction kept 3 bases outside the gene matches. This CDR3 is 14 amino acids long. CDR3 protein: CASDSGGVYNEQFF. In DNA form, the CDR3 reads TGTGCCAGTGATAGCGGGGGGGTCTACAATGAGCAGTTCTTC.

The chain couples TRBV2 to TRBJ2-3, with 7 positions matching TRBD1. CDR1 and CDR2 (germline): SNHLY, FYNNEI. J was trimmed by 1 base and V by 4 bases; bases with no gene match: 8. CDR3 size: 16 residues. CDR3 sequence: CASSANRGGRTDTQYF. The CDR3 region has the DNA TGTGCCAGCAGTGCGAACAGGGGTGGGCGCACAGATACGCAGTATTTT. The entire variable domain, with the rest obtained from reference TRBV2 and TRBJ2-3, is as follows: EPEVTQTPSHQVTQMGQEVILRCVPISNHLYFYWYRQILGQKVEFLVSFYNNEISEKSEIFDDQFSVERPDGSNFTLKIRSTKLEDSAMYFCASSANRGGRTDTQYFGPGTRLTVL.

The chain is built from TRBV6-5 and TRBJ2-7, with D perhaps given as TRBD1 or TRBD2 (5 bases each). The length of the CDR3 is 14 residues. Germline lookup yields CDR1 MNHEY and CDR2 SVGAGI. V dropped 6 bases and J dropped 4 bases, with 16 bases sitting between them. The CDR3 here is CASSPGTSLYEQYF. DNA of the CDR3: TGTGCCAGCAGCCCCGGGACCAGCCTTTACGAGCAGTACTTC.

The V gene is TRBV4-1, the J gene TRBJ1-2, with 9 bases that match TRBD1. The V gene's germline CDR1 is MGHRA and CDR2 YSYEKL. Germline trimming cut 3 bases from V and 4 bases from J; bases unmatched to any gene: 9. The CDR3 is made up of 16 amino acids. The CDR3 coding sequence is TGCGCCAGCAGCCAGGCTATTTCGGGACAGGGCTATGGCTACACCTTC. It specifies CASSQAISGQGYGYTF.

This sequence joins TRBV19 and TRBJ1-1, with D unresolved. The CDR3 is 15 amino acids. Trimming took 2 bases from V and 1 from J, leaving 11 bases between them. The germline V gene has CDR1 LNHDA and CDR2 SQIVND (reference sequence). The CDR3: CASSITGGGNTEAFF. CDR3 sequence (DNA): TGTGCCAGTAGTATAACGGGAGGAGGGAACACTGAAGCTTTCTTT.

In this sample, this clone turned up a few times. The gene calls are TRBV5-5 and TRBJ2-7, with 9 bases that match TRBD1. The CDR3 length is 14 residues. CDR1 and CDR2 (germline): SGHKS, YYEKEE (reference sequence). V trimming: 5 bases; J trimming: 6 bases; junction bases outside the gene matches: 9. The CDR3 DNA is TGTGCCAGCAGGCCCTTGGGACAGGGAGGCGAGCAGTACTTC. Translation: CASRPLGQGGEQYF.

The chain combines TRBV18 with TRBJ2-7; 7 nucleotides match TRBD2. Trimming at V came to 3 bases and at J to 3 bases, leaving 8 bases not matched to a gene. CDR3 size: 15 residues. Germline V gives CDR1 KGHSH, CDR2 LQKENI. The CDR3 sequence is CASSPGAGNNYEQYF. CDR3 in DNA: TGTGCCAGCTCACCTGGAGCGGGAAACAACTACGAGCAGTACTTC.

This CDR3 is CASSRTGTENEKLFF. The CDR3 nucleotides read TGTGCCAGCTCACGCACCGGGACAGAGAATGAAAAACTGTTTTTT. The chain combines TRBV18 with TRBJ1-4; 7 bases are a match to TRBD1. The V gene end was trimmed by 4 bases and the J gene end by 5 bases; junction bases not matched to a gene: 7. The germline gives CDR1 KGHSH, CDR2 LQKENI. This CDR3 spans 15 amino acids. Full variable domain (remainder filled in from reference TRBV18 and TRBJ1-4): NAGVMQNPRHLVRRRGQEARLRCSPMKGHSHVYWYRQLPEEGLKFMVYLQKENIIDESGMPKERFSAEFPKEGPSILRIQQVVRGDSAAYFCASSRTGTENEKLFFGSGTQLSVL.

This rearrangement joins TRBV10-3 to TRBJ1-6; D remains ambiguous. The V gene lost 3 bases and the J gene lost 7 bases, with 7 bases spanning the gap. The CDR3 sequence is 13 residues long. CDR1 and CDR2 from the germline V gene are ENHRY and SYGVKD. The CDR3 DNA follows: TGTGCCATCAGTGATGTGGCGAATTCACCCCTCCACTTT. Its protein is CAISDVANSPLHF.

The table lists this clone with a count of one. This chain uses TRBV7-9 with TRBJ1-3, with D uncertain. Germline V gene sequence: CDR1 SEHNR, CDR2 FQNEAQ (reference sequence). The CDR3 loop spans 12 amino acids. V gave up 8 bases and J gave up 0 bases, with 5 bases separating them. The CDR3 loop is CASGFSGNTIYF. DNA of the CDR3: TGTGCCAGCGGGTTCTCTGGAAACACCATATATTTT. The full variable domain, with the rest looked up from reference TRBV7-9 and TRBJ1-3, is DTGVSQNPRHKITKRGQNVTFRCDPISEHNRLYWYRQTLGQGPEFLTYFQNEAQLEKSRLLSDRFSAERPKGSFSTLEIQRTEQGDSAMYLCASGFSGNTIYFGEGSWLTVV.

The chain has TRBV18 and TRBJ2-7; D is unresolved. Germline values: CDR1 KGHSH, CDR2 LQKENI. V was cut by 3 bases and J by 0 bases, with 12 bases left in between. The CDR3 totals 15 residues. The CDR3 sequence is CASSPTATPSYEQYF. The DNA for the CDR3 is TGTGCCAGCTCACCTACAGCTACACCCTCCTACGAGCAGTACTTC.

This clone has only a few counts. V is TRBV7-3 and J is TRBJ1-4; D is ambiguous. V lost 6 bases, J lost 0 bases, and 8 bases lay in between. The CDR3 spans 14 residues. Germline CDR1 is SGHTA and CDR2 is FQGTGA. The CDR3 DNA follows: TGTGCCAGCAGTAGTTACCCAACTAATGAAAAACTGTTTTTT. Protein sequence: CASSSYPTNEKLFF.

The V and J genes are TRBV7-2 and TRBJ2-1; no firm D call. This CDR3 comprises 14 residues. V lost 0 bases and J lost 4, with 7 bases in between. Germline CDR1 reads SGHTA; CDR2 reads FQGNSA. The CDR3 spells CASSLAGIYNEQFF. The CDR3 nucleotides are TGTGCCAGCAGCTTAGCGGGAATATACAATGAGCAGTTCTTC.